This TCR beta chain originates from a study of post-analysis software for immune sequencing data. Study results and limitations: Compared with controls, patients had more of about 5 TRBV segments, including TRBV5-6, TRBV5-1 and TRBV20-1. Controls had significantly higher normalized Chao1 diversity than multiple sclerosis patients.

Germline values: CDR1 SQVTM, CDR2 ANQGSEA. V was cut by 3 bases and J by 5 bases, with 8 bases left in between. This CDR3 spans 13 amino acids. cDNA libraries for TCR beta contained unique molecular identifiers. TCRdb used MiXCR to reprocess the PCR reads, holding one entry per CDR3 protein. The sample includes more than 350,000 distinct CDR3 sequences, approximately 39% of them seen just once. In this sample, this clonotype turned up once. Its antigen is currently unknown. The sequencing input was blood. The TCR comes from a girl aged 2 to 9 with multiple sclerosis. The chain has TRBV29-1 and TRBJ2-6; D may be TRBD1 (6 bases). The CDR3 DNA reads TGCAGCGTTGAGGGGGCAAGGGCCAACGTCCTGACTTTC. Encoded protein: CSVEGARANVLTF.